The sequence of this T cell receptor (beta chain) was determined in a study of OX40 agonist ivuxolimab in advanced cancers. Study overall: The study treated patients with ivuxolimab, an agonistic anti-OX40 (CD134) antibody. The patients received ivuxolimab by intravenous route every 2 weeks at 0.01 to 10 mg/kg. Dose-escalation patients were diagnosed with hepatocellular carcinoma, melanoma, renal cell cancer or head and neck cancer. Mean age 60 years, range 23 to 79; approximately 83% male.

TCRdb keeps only in-frame clones here, not all; method: immunoSEQ multiplex PCR. The sample has over 50,000 clones; less than 85% are singletons. The CDR3 totals 13 residues. Trimming took 0 bases from V and 5 from J, leaving 6 bases between them. Germline V gene data show CDR1 as WSHSY and CDR2 as SAAADI. This receptor was taken from an adult with an advanced solid tumor such as melanoma, head and neck, liver or kidney cancer. The starting material was CD4+ or CD8+ T cells sorted from blood, obtained in a trial of the OX40 agonist ivuxolimab. The chain has TRBV10-2 and TRBJ2-3; TRBD2 might be the D (5 bases). CDR3 DNA sequence: TGCGCCAGCAGTGAGTCAAGCGGAGATACGCAGTATTTT. Amino acids: CASSESSGDTQYF.